This T cell receptor (beta chain) is drawn from a study of molecular identifiers for immune sequencing clone quantification. This clonotype has a handful of counts. Its antigen is currently unknown. Germline V gene data show CDR1 as ENHRY and CDR2 as SYGVKD. Trimming pared 0 bases from V and 5 bases from J, leaving 13 bases between. This CDR3 comprises 15 residues. Naive CD8 T cells were sorted, and the gate applied was CD8+CD4-CCR7+CD45RA+. The study, taken as a whole, reports: Effector cells kept over 99% of their molecules in clones above 20 RNA copies, while naive cells kept under 1% there.

Methods described previously, with TCR primers listed, were used for bulk TCR libraries. TCRdb reanalysed the PCR reads using MiXCR and keeps one entry per CDR3 protein. This sample carries 100,000 or so distinct CDR3 sequences, 30% to 35% of them seen once, and the ten largest clones take 9.7%. The clonotype comes from a human donor in good health. Some libraries in this study had Jurkat cell RNA spiked in. J is TRBJ1-1 and V is TRBV10-3; D call uncertain. The sequenced sample consisted of naive CD8+ T cells from blood, with Jurkat cell RNA spiked in. Subset in this sample: FACS-sorted CD8+CD4-CCR7+CD45RA+ naive T cells. CDR3 in DNA: TGTGCCATCAGTGAGTCTTCGGATGGGAGGACTGAAGCTTTCTTT. This gives the protein CAISESSDGRTEAFF.